Shown below are 6 T cell receptor beta chains from a single sample sequenced in a study of shared clonotypes between healthy human individuals. The protocol was immunoSEQ multiplex PCR, while the TCRdb copy is restricted to in-frame clones and leaves out a portion. The sample carries hundreds of thousands of clones, roughly 96% recorded once. Naive CD8 isolation took CD45RO-negative cells positively selected for CCR7 and excluded terminally differentiated effector memory CD45RA+ cells. The source material was naive CD8+ T cells sorted from blood. All receptors come from a woman between 25 and 40 years old in good health.

This chain links TRBV27 with TRBJ1-1; 12 bases agree with TRBD1. Per germline, CDR1 MNHEY and CDR2 SMNVEV (reference sequence). V gave up 3 bases and J gave up 1 base; unmatched junction bases: 12. The CDR3 has 19 residues. The CDR3 nucleotides read TGTGCCAGCAGTTTGGGACCCGGGACAGGGGGCTGGCGGAACACTGAAGCTTTCTTT. As protein: CASSLGPGTGGWRNTEAFF.

The chain uses TRBV6-5 and TRBJ1-1; 9 bases line up with TRBD1. The CDR3 loop spans 13 amino acids. Germline V gene sequence: CDR1 MNHEY, CDR2 SVGAGI. V lost 6 bases, J lost 2 bases, and 1 base stayed unmatched. The CDR3 here is CASRQGANTEAFF. DNA for the CDR3: TGTGCCAGCAGACAGGGGGCTAACACTGAAGCTTTCTTT.

This chain uses TRBV14 with TRBJ2-7; D might be TRBD2 (5 bases). Trimming shortened V by 0 bases and J by 2 bases, and 17 bases separated the two germline ends. There are 17 residues in the CDR3. The germline V gene encodes CDR1 SGHDN and CDR2 FVKESK. CDR3 bases: TGTGCCAGCAGCCAAGACTGGTCGTGGGAGCGAGCCTACGAGCAGTACTTC. Protein sequence: CASSQDWSWERAYEQYF.

About this clone itself: The sample carries other DNA sequences with the same CDR3. V and J are TRBV28 and TRBJ2-7, with 9 positions matching TRBD1. The CDR3 loop spans 14 amino acids. The junction had 2 bases not matched to a gene; V was cut back by 3 bases and J by 2 bases. Germline V gene lookup returns CDR1 MDHEN and CDR2 SYDVKM. In DNA form, the CDR3 reads TGTGCCAGCAGTTTGACAGGGGGAGCCTACGAGCAGTACTTC. Encoded protein: CASSLTGGAYEQYF.

J is TRBJ2-7 and V is TRBV27; the D gene is possibly TRBD2 (6 bases). V was trimmed by 2 bases and J by 6 bases, leaving 8 bases between them. The CDR3 is 12 residues long. Germline CDR1 MNHEY, CDR2 SMNVEV (reference sequence). In DNA form, the CDR3 reads TGTGCCAGCAGTTTAGGAGGGTCCGAGCAGTACTTC. Translating it yields CASSLGGSEQYF.

The CDR3 DNA reads TGTGCCAGCAGCTTGCTCGACGGGGAGCTGTTTTTT. Protein: CASSLLDGELFF. The chain links TRBV7-7 to TRBJ2-2; D remains ambiguous. The germline CDR1 and CDR2 sequences are SSHAT and FNYEAQ (reference sequence). The germline V and J ends were trimmed by 3 bases and 7 bases, with 6 bases remaining between them. This CDR3 contains 12 residues. Full variable domain (outside the CDR3, taken from reference TRBV7-7 and TRBJ2-2): GAGVSQSPRYKVTKRGQDVTLRCDPISSHATLYWYQQALGQGPEFLTYFNYEAQPDKSGLPSDRFSAERPEGSISTLTIQRTEQRDSAMYRCASSLLDGELFFGEGSRLTVL.